What follows is one T cell receptor beta chain and its context. This sample is part of a study of CDR3 diversity in severe acne. TCRdb analysed the PCR reads with MiXCR anew, one entry per CDR3 protein. The sample lists more than 85,000 distinct CDR3 sequences, 45% to 55% seen once, with approximately 10% in the top ten. The germline V and J ends were trimmed by 1 base and 2 bases, with 12 bases remaining between them. Germline CDR1 and CDR2: SGHTA and FQGNSA. The CDR3 loop spans 16 amino acids. The TCR comes from a male donor with severe acne vulgaris. The chain uses TRBV7-2 and TRBJ1-5, with D uncertain. Material for sequencing was blood. CDR3 sequence (DNA): TGTGCCAGCAGCTTAGGAGGGCGTGAGGGCAATCAGCCCCAGCATTTT. Residues: CASSLGGREGNQPQHF.